Listed here are 10 T cell receptor beta chains from one sample, sequenced in a study of T cells after yellow fever vaccination (dated by TCRdb to between 2017 and 2020). This specimen's treatment or condition label, per the study, means: live attenuated yellow fever vaccine strain. Library creation used 5' RACE. This sample was sequenced with an Illumina HiSeq 2500. TCRdb handled the public reads itself, with Q25 trimming in fastp and clone calling in MiXCR, and kept productive beta chains. Identical CDR3 proteins give one entry, which carries the most common genes and DNA. Here the sample has under 400,000 distinct CDR3 sequences; around 10% occur a single time. The ten largest account for more than 15% of the sample. Sequenced here: PBMCs, sampled on the day of the first yellow fever vaccination. These receptors were collected from a young man who received the YFV17D yellow fever vaccine.

The chain combines TRBV10-3 with TRBJ2-1; D is ambiguous. Germline-derived CDR1 and CDR2 are ENHRY and SYGVKD. The germline V and J ends were trimmed by 8 bases and 8 bases, with 13 bases remaining between them. The CDR3 extends over 12 amino acids. CDR3 sequence (DNA): TGTGCCATCTTGACCCAATCCTATGAGCAGTTCTTC. Protein product: CAILTQSYEQFF.

The chain has TRBV18 and TRBJ2-3, with D possibly being TRBD2 (5 bases). V was cut by 3 bases and J by 1 base, with 11 bases left in between. From germline, CDR1 is KGHSH and CDR2 LQKENI. The CDR3 sequence is 15 residues long. The chain's CDR3 is CASSPDSRGTDTQYF. The CDR3 nucleotides read TGTGCCAGCTCACCGGACTCAAGAGGCACAGATACGCAGTATTTT.

This clonotype was seen a few times. The chain couples TRBV18 to TRBJ2-7; no clear D. V lost 4 bases to trimming and J lost 3 bases, with 16 bases between them. CDR3 length: 15 residues. Germline CDR1 and CDR2: KGHSH and LQKENI. CDR3 DNA: TGTGCCAGCTCACTTGGCAGCTCGTCTATCTACGAGCAGTACTTC. Residues: CASSLGSSSIYEQYF.

The chain is built from TRBV19 and TRBJ2-3; D gene uncertain. The CDR3 loop spans 12 amino acids. V lost 4 bases and J lost 7, with 9 bases in between. Germline V gene data show CDR1 as LNHDA and CDR2 as SQIVND (reference sequence). This CDR3 is CASSRRQNTQYF. Here the CDR3 DNA reads TGTGCCAGTAGTAGAAGGCAGAATACGCAGTATTTT. The full variable domain, in which reference TRBV19 and TRBJ2-3 provide the parts outside the CDR3, is DGGITQSPKYLFRKEGQNVTLSCEQNLNHDAMYWYRQDPGQGLRLIYYSQIVNDFQKGDIAEGYSVSREKKESFPLTVTSAQKNPTAFYLCASSRRQNTQYFGPGTRLTVL.

The V and J genes are TRBV7-9 and TRBJ2-5; no reliable D call. Germline loops: CDR1 SEHNR, CDR2 FQNEAQ (reference sequence). Trimming shortened V by 5 bases and J by 0 bases, and 16 bases separated the two germline ends. The CDR3 spans 16 residues. CDR3 bases: TGTGCCAGCAGCCCGCGGAAAGGTAGCAACCAAGAGACCCAGTACTTC. Its protein product is CASSPRKGSNQETQYF.

This chain joins TRBV19 and TRBJ2-2; D remains unclear. Germline-derived CDR1 and CDR2 are LNHDA and SQIVND (reference sequence). This CDR3 spans 11 amino acids. The V gene lost 3 bases and the J gene lost 6 bases, with 2 bases spanning the gap. The CDR3 spells CASSMAGELFF. The CDR3 nucleotides read TGTGCCAGTAGTATGGCCGGGGAGCTGTTTTTT.

This clonotype appeared a few times. V is TRBV7-2 and J is TRBJ2-7, with D maybe TRBD2 (5 bases). The CDR3 spans 15 residues. CDR1 SGHTA and CDR2 FQGNSA come from the germline V gene. V shed 4 bases and J shed 0 bases, with 13 bases lying between them. CDR3 sequence: CASSYGGRSSYEQYF. CDR3 sequence (DNA): TGTGCCAGCAGCTACGGAGGCAGGTCCTCCTACGAGCAGTACTTC.

This clonotype was seen more than once but under ten times. The chain links TRBV6-5 to TRBJ1-2, with no clear D. The CDR3 is 15 residues long. Trimming pared 2 bases from V and 4 bases from J, leaving 14 bases between. CDR1 and CDR2 from the germline V gene are MNHEY and SVGAGI. CDR3 residues: CASSYRTGRSYGYTF. CDR3 bases: TGTGCCAGCAGTTACAGGACCGGGCGGAGCTATGGCTACACCTTC.

Only a few counts were recorded for this clonotype. The chain joins TRBV30 to TRBJ1-5; no clear D. The ends were cut back, 0 bases at V and 1 base at J, with 4 bases in the middle. From germline, CDR1 is GTSNPN and CDR2 SVGIG (reference sequence). The CDR3 length is 13 residues. The CDR3 coding sequence is TGTGCCTGGAGTGTAGCCAGCAATCAGCCCCAGCATTTT. Translating gives CAWSVASNQPQHF.

This clonotype came up a few times. The chain uses TRBV12-3 or TRBV12-4 and TRBJ1-5, with a tentative D call TRBD1 (5 bases). The CDR3 consists of 15 residues. Trimming stripped 6 bases from V and 5 bases from J, with 17 bases between. CDR3 residues: CASRLFGGGDQPQHF. CDR3 DNA: TGTGCCAGCAGATTATTCGGGGGGGGAGATCAGCCCCAGCATTTT.